Following are 27 T cell receptor beta chains from one sample sequenced in a study of T cells after yellow fever vaccination. Using its own MiXCR run on the 5' RACE reads, TCRdb lists one record per CDR3 protein. The table has approximately 110,000 distinct CDR3 sequences, 6% to 8% seen once. The material was CD4+ T cells sorted from PBMCs, obtained about 10 days after the first yellow fever vaccination. These receptor sequences come from a man between 18 and 35 years old who received the YFV17D yellow fever vaccine.

This clonotype occurred a few times. V and J are TRBV18 and TRBJ1-2; D might be TRBD1 (5 bases). Germline loops: CDR1 KGHSH, CDR2 LQKENI. The CDR3 runs to 16 residues. V lost 1 base to trimming and J lost 0 bases, with 12 bases between them. The CDR3 DNA reads TGTGCCAGCTCACCACGGGACTTGGGGCCTAACTATGGCTACACCTTC. Translation: CASSPRDLGPNYGYTF.

This clonotype was observed at least ten times. The chain has TRBV7-6 and TRBJ1-2; maybe TRBD1 (5 bases). V was pared by 11 bases and J by 4 bases, with 17 bases between. The CDR3 loop spans 13 amino acids. Germline CDR1 is SGHVS and CDR2 is FNYEAQ. Written as DNA, the CDR3 is TGTGCCGTACCAGGGAGGGTGGGCTATGGCTACACCTTC. This translates into CAVPGRVGYGYTF.

This clonotype was observed many times. CDR3 sequence (DNA): TGTGCCAGCAGTCCCCTGGGACAGCCAAGTGAGCAGTTCTTC. This gives the protein CASSPLGQPSEQFF. This chain uses TRBV12-3 or TRBV12-4 with TRBJ2-1; TRBD1 matches at 7 bases. J gave up 9 bases and V 5 bases, and 10 bases lay outside the gene matches. The CDR3 has 14 residues.

The genes are TRBV2 and TRBJ2-7; D possibly uses TRBD1 or TRBD2 (5 bases each). V lost 4 bases and J lost 6, with 7 bases in between. CDR1 SNHLY and CDR2 FYNNEI come from the germline V gene. The CDR3 extends over 11 amino acids. The CDR3 sequence is CASSAGGEQYV. In nucleotides, the CDR3 is TGTGCCAGCAGTGCTGGGGGCGAGCAGTACGTC.

This clonotype was counted many times. The CDR3 sequence is CASSSYRLANTGELFF. The CDR3 nucleotides read TGTGCCAGCAGCTCCTACAGGCTCGCGAACACCGGGGAGCTGTTTTTT. The chain joins TRBV5-6 to TRBJ2-2; D possibly corresponds to TRBD1 (5 bases). V was clipped by 3 bases and J by 0 bases, with 12 bases between them. CDR1 SGHDT and CDR2 YYEEEE come from the germline V gene. This CDR3 is built from 16 residues.

This clonotype was seen repeatedly, ten times or more. The chain links TRBV6-1 to TRBJ2-4; D gene ambiguous. CDR1 is MNHNS and CDR2 is SASEGT in the germline V gene. With 5 bases removed from V and 4 bases from J, the gap between germline ends came to 18 bases. The CDR3 runs to 16 residues. CDR3 sequence reads: CASSRLGNQRKNIQYF. For the CDR3, the DNA is TGTGCCAGCAGTCGGCTAGGGAATCAGAGAAAAAACATTCAGTACTTC.

As for this clonotype: This clone may be a read error of a much larger clone one base away. The V call is TRBV6-5, the J call TRBJ1-5, with D possibly being TRBD1 (5 bases). This CDR3 spans 18 amino acids. The germline gives CDR1 MNHEY, CDR2 SVGAGI. V lost 4 bases to trimming and J lost 2 bases, with 21 bases between them. The CDR3 coding sequence is TGTGCCAGCAGTTGCAGCGGACAAGGAGGCTTGGGCAATCAGCCCCAGCATTTT. The encoded protein is CASSCSGQGGLGNQPQHF.

This clonotype was counted only a few times. The chain combines TRBV18 with TRBJ2-7; D not resolved. The CDR3 spans 13 residues. Trimming stripped 0 bases from V and 6 bases from J, with 9 bases between. Germline values: CDR1 KGHSH, CDR2 LQKENI. The CDR3 loop is CASSPPSRGEQYV. The CDR3 nucleotides read TGTGCCAGCTCACCACCGTCACGTGGCGAGCAGTACGTC.

The sample holds many counts of this clonotype. The chain links TRBV7-3 to TRBJ2-2; no clear D gene. CDR1 is SGHTA, CDR2 FQGTGA, per germline. The V end lost 3 bases, the J end lost 4 bases, and 3 bases lay between the germline ends. The CDR3 runs 12 residues. The chain's CDR3 is CASSFITGELFF. In DNA, the CDR3 is TGTGCCAGCAGCTTCATCACCGGGGAGCTGTTTTTT.

This clonotype has at least ten counts. V and J are TRBV20-1 and TRBJ2-7; tentatively, D is TRBD1 (6 bases). Germline V gives CDR1 DFQATT, CDR2 SNEGSKA (reference sequence). The V gene lost 6 bases and the J gene lost 0 bases, with 15 bases spanning the gap. This CDR3 is built from 14 residues. This chain's CDR3 is CSAMTGAGSYEQYV. The CDR3 DNA reads as TGCAGTGCCATGACAGGCGCGGGCTCCTACGAGCAGTACGTC.

This clonotype was found many times. The V call is TRBV5-5, the J call TRBJ1-6; TRBD1 is a possible D gene (5 bases). The V end lost 4 bases, the J end lost 8 bases, and 13 bases lay between the germline ends. The CDR3 is made up of 14 amino acids. Germline CDR1 is SGHKS and CDR2 is YYEKEE (reference sequence). CDR3 coding DNA: TGTGCCAGCAGCCCCGGGACCTGGGATTCACCCCTCCACTTT. Protein: CASSPGTWDSPLHF.

This clonotype was seen many times. The chain employs TRBV7-3 and TRBJ2-4; 9 bases map to TRBD1. Per the germline V gene, CDR1 is SGHTA and CDR2 is FQGTGA. The V and J ends lost 5 bases and 13 bases, in that order; junction bases with no gene match: 6. The CDR3 covers 12 residues. CDR3 residues: CASSDRTGAQYF. The CDR3 DNA reads as TGTGCCAGCAGCGACAGGACAGGGGCCCAGTACTTC.

CDR3 protein: CASSLDLPASGGEETQYF. CDR3 coding DNA: TGCGCCAGCAGCTTGGACCTTCCGGCTAGCGGGGGGGAAGAGACCCAGTACTTC. V usage is TRBV5-1 and J usage is TRBJ2-5; TRBD2 aligns across 12 bases. The CDR3 sequence is 18 residues long. The trim removed 0 bases at V and 3 bases at J, leaving 9 bases unmatched. The V gene's germline CDR1 is SGHRS and CDR2 YFSETQ.

The chain carries TRBV5-4 and TRBJ2-3; TRBD1 or TRBD2 may be the D gene (6 bases each). The CDR3 sequence is 15 residues long. Germline CDR1 SGHNT, CDR2 YYREEE (reference sequence). V lost 5 bases to trimming and J lost 4 bases, with 17 bases between them. The CDR3 loop is CASRPLGGRPDTQYF. CDR3 bases: TGTGCCAGCAGGCCACTGGGGGGCCGCCCAGATACGCAGTATTTT.

This clonotype has at least ten counts. V gene TRBV7-2 combines with J gene TRBJ2-7, with 8 positions matching TRBD2. This CDR3 has 15 amino acids. Germline V gene data show CDR1 as SGHTA and CDR2 as FQGNSA. Losses at the gene ends were 1 base for V and 2 bases for J; bases not matched to a gene: 4. The DNA of the CDR3 is TGTGCCAGCAGCTTAGGAGTCGGGGGGGCCTACGAGCAGTACTTC. This sequence encodes CASSLGVGGAYEQYF.

This clonotype has at least ten counts. This chain links TRBV4-2 with TRBJ2-5; D is possibly TRBD2 (5 bases). The germline CDR1 and CDR2 sequences are LGHNA and YNFKEQ. CDR3 size: 15 residues. V lost 4 bases to trimming and J lost 5 bases, with 17 bases between them. The CDR3 DNA reads TGTGCCAGCAGCCCCGGGATCCCCGGGCGTGAGACCCAGTACTTC. Residues: CASSPGIPGRETQYF.

This clonotype was seen repeatedly, ten times or more. The chain employs TRBV7-3 and TRBJ2-1; 10 bases agree with TRBD2. The trim removed 5 bases at V and 7 bases at J, leaving 11 bases unmatched. CDR1 and CDR2 (germline): SGHTA, FQGTGA. There are 16 residues in the CDR3. CDR3 in amino acids: CASSRPPGTSDNEQFF. The CDR3 nucleotides are TGTGCCAGCAGCCGCCCCCCCGGGACTAGCGATAATGAGCAGTTCTTC.

This clonotype came up many times. The chain combines TRBV9 with TRBJ1-2; the D gene is possibly TRBD1 (6 bases). CDR3 size: 14 residues. Trimming shortened V by 0 bases and J by 4 bases, and 10 bases separated the two germline ends. Per germline, CDR1 SGDLS and CDR2 YYNGEE. The CDR3 loop reads CASSVAGQSYGYTF. For the CDR3, the DNA is TGTGCCAGCAGCGTAGCTGGACAGAGCTATGGCTACACCTTC.

This clonotype occurred many times. This sequence joins TRBV18 and TRBJ1-3; D remains ambiguous. V was trimmed by 6 bases and J by 1 base, leaving 13 bases between them. The CDR3 loop spans 15 amino acids. CDR1 and CDR2 from the germline V gene are KGHSH and LQKENI. The CDR3 protein is CASSQDASSGNTIYF. CDR3 DNA: TGTGCCAGCTCCCAAGACGCCTCTTCTGGAAACACCATATATTTT.

This clonotype showed up many times. This chain joins TRBV7-2 and TRBJ2-4; either TRBD1 or TRBD2 may supply D (6 bases each). V lost 4 bases to trimming and J lost 5 bases, with 18 bases between them. Germline values: CDR1 SGHTA, CDR2 FQGNSA. The CDR3 runs 16 residues. The CDR3 sequence is CASSSLNGGGQNIQYF. CDR3 nucleotides: TGTGCCAGCAGCTCCCTTAACGGGGGCGGCCAAAACATTCAGTACTTC.

As for this clonotype: A much larger clone is a single base away; this may be a read error. The chain's CDR3 is CASTLFEWTRANTGELFF. CDR3 DNA: TGTGCCAGCACCCTCTTTGAGTGGACCAGGGCGAACACCGGGGAGCTGTTTTTT. The chain employs TRBV3-1 and TRBJ2-2, with a possible D match to TRBD1 (5 bases). The CDR3 is made up of 18 amino acids. Trimming stripped 7 bases from V and 0 bases from J, with 21 bases between. Germline lookup yields CDR1 LGHDT and CDR2 YNNKEL (reference sequence).

This clonotype was detected many times. V usage is TRBV5-1 and J usage is TRBJ1-2, with D perhaps matching TRBD1 (5 bases). Between the trimmed V and J ends, which lost 0 bases and 5 bases, there was a span of 14 bases. CDR3 length equals 15 residues. Germline V lookup: CDR1 SGHRS, CDR2 YFSETQ. CDR3 region: CASSLVAGPRYGYTF. The CDR3 DNA follows: TGCGCCAGCAGCTTGGTGGCGGGGCCACGGTATGGCTACACCTTC.

The rearrangement links TRBV5-4 to TRBJ2-6; no reliable D call. CDR3 size: 16 residues. V dropped 1 base and J dropped 4 bases, with 12 bases sitting between them. In germline, CDR1 is SGHNT, CDR2 YYREEE (reference sequence). The CDR3 bases are TGTGCCAGCAGCTTGTGGGGAATGGGGGGGGCCAACGTCCTGACTTTC. Amino acids: CASSLWGMGGANVLTF.

This clonotype was recorded many times. V usage is TRBV19 and J usage is TRBJ2-3; 7 nucleotides agree with TRBD2. V lost 5 bases to trimming and J lost 4 bases; unmatched junction nucleotides: 9. The CDR3 extends over 15 amino acids. Germline CDR1 is LNHDA and CDR2 is SQIVND (reference sequence). The chain's CDR3 is CASSFLGGGADTQYF. The DNA of the CDR3 is TGTGCCAGTAGTTTCCTCGGCGGGGGTGCAGATACGCAGTATTTT. Combining the CDR3 with reference TRBV19 and TRBJ2-3 gives the whole variable domain DGGITQSPKYLFRKEGQNVTLSCEQNLNHDAMYWYRQDPGQGLRLIYYSQIVNDFQKGDIAEGYSVSREKKESFPLTVTSAQKNPTAFYLCASSFLGGGADTQYFGPGTRLTVL.

The V and J genes are TRBV7-3 and TRBJ1-2; D remains ambiguous. The germline CDR1 and CDR2 sequences are SGHTA and FQGTGA. V was clipped by 2 bases and J by 5 bases, with 9 bases between them. The CDR3 loop spans 13 amino acids. The CDR3 DNA follows: TGTGCCAGCAGCTTAGGACTGAAGTATGGCTACACCTTC. Protein product: CASSLGLKYGYTF.

Comment on this clonotype: It may be a read error: a sequence one base away is much more abundant. The J gene is TRBJ1-3, the V gene TRBV3-1; D perhaps matches TRBD1 (5 bases). The CDR3 is 16 residues long. CDR1 and CDR2 (germline): LGHDT, YNNKEL (reference sequence). DNA of the CDR3: TGTGCCAGCAGCCAAGAGGCAGGGAGCTCTGGAAACACCATATCTTTT. Translated, it gives CASSQEAGSSGNTISF.

This clonotype came up many times. The V and J genes are TRBV6-6 and TRBJ2-3; D gene unclear. This CDR3 contains 13 residues. The ends were cut back, 5 bases at V and 5 bases at J, with 11 bases in the middle. Germline V gene sequence: CDR1 MNHNY, CDR2 SVGAGI (reference sequence). CDR3 in DNA: TGTGCCAGCAGTCGACCTGGGATAGATACGCAGTATTTT. It translates to CASSRPGIDTQYF.